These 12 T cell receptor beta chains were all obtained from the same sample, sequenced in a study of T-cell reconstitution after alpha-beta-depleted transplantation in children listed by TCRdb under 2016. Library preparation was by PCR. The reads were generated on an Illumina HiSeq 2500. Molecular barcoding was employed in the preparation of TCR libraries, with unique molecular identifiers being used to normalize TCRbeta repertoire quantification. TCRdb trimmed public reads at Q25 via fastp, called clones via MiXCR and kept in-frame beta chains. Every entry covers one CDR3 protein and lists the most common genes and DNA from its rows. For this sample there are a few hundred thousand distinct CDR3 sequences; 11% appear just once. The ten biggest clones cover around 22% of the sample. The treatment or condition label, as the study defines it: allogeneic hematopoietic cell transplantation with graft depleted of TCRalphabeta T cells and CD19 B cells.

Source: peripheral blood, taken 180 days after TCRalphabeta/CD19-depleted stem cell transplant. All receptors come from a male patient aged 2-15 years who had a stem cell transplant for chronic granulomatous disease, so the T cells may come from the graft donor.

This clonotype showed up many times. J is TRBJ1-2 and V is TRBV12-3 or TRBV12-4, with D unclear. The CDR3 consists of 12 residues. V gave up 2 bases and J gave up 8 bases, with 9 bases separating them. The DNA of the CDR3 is TGTGCCAGCAGTTTACGGGGTGCGGGCTACACCTTC. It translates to CASSLRGAGYTF.

The CDR3 DNA follows: TGTGCCAGCAGTCTCATAACGGGGACTAGCGGGATGGGCTGGGAGCAGTACTTC. As protein: CASSLITGTSGMGWEQYF. The chain has TRBV28 and TRBJ2-7, with 13 bases fitting TRBD2. CDR3 length: 18 residues. V was pared by 5 bases and J by 7 bases, with 17 bases of the junction left unmatched. The germline V gene has CDR1 MDHEN and CDR2 SYDVKM.

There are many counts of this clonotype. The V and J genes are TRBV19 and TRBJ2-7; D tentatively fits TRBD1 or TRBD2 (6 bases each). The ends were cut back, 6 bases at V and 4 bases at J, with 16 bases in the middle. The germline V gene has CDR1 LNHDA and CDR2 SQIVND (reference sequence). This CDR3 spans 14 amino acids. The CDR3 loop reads CASSKGGRRYEQYF. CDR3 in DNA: TGTGCCAGTAGCAAGGGGGGCAGGAGATACGAGCAGTACTTC.

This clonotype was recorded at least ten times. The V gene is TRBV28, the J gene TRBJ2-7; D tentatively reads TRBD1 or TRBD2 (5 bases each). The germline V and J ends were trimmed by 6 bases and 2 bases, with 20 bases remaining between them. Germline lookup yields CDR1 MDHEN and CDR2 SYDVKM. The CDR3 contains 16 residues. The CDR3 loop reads CASSAQGWDGTYEQYF. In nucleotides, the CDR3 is TGTGCCAGCAGCGCGCAAGGGTGGGACGGAACCTACGAGCAGTACTTC. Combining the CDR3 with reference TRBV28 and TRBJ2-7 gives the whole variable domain DVKVTQSSRYLVKRTGEKVFLECVQDMDHENMFWYRQDPGLGLRLIYFSYDVKMKEKGDIPEGYSVSREKKERFSLILESASTNQTSMYLCASSAQGWDGTYEQYFGPGTRLTVT.

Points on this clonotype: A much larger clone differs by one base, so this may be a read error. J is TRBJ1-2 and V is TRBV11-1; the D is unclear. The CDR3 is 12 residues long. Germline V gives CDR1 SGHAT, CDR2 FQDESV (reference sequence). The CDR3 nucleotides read TGTGCCAGCAGCCCAGACGTCTATGGCGACACCTTC. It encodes CASSPDVYGDTF.

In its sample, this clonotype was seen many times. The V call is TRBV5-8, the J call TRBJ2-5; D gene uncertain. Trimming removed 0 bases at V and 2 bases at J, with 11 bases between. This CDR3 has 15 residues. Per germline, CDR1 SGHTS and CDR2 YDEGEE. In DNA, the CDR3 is TGTGCCAGCAGCTTGGGGCCCGGGTGGCAAGAGACCCAGTACTTC. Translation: CASSLGPGWQETQYF.

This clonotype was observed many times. CDR3 DNA: TGTGCCAGCAGTTTTCCCCCTGATGAGCGGGTGGGCGATACGCAGTATTTT. Amino acid sequence: CASSFPPDERVGDTQYF. This sequence joins TRBV27 and TRBJ2-3; maybe TRBD2 (6 bases). The V gene lost 3 bases and the J gene lost 6 bases, with 22 bases spanning the gap. Germline V CDR1 and CDR2: MNHEY, SMNVEV (reference sequence). The CDR3 has 17 amino acids.

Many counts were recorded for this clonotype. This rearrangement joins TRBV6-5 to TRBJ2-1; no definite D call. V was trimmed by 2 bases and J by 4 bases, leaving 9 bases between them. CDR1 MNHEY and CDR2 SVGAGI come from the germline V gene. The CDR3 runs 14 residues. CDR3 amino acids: CASSYDSRYNEQFF. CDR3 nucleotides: TGTGCCAGCAGTTACGATAGCAGATACAATGAGCAGTTCTTC.

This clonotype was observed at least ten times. CDR3 nucleotide sequence: TGTGCCAGCGGGATGCCCCAGCATTTT. As protein: CASGMPQHF. The genes are TRBV12-3 or TRBV12-4 and TRBJ1-5; D not certain. The CDR3 is 9 residues long. V was clipped by 8 bases and J by 9 bases, with 5 bases between them.

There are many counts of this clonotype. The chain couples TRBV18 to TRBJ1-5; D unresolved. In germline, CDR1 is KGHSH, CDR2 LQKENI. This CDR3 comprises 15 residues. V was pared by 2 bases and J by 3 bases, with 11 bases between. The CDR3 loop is CASSPARLFNQPQHF. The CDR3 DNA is TGTGCCAGCTCACCAGCCAGGCTATTCAATCAGCCCCAGCATTTT.

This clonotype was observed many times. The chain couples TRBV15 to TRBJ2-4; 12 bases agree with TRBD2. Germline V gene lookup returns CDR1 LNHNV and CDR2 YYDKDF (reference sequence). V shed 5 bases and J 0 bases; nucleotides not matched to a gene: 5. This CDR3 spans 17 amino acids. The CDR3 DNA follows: TGTGCCACCAGCGGTAGACTAGCGGGGGTAGCCAAAAACATTCAGTACTTC. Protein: CATSGRLAGVAKNIQYF.

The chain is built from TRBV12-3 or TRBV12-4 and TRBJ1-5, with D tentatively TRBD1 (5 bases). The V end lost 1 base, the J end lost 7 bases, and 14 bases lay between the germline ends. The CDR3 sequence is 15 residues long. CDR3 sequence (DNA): TGTGCCAGCAGTTTAGATGGTCAGGGAGACCAGCCCCAGCATTTT. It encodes CASSLDGQGDQPQHF.